This passage covers 4 T cell receptor beta chains from one sample sequenced in a study of blood T cell repertoires in COVID-19. Profiling relied on immunoSEQ multiplex PCR, and the TCRdb table lists in-frame clones only, not all of them. The repertoire includes 120,000 to 150,000 clones, more than 75% of them detected once, and about 37% sits in the top ten. The specimen was peripheral blood. Source of these receptors: a man in his fifties who had recovered from COVID-19.

The chain combines TRBV10-3 with TRBJ2-2; TRBD1 is a possible D gene (6 bases). This CDR3 contains 14 residues. V was cut by 10 bases and J by 0 bases, with 12 bases left in between. Germline V gives CDR1 ENHRY, CDR2 SYGVKD. The CDR3 loop is CATTGTPNTGELFF. DNA for the CDR3: TGTGCCACGACCGGGACACCGAACACCGGGGAGCTGTTTTTT.

The chain couples TRBV9 to TRBJ2-2, with a possible D match to TRBD2 (6 bases). The germline V gene has CDR1 SGDLS and CDR2 YYNGEE. V dropped 3 bases and J dropped 6 bases, with 15 bases sitting between them. CDR3 length: 15 amino acids. CDR3 region: CASSGVEGWAGELFF. CDR3 DNA: TGTGCCAGCAGCGGGGTGGAGGGATGGGCCGGGGAGCTGTTTTTT. Complete variable domain (other parts from reference TRBV9 and TRBJ2-2): DSGVTQTPKHLITATGQRVTLRCSPRSGDLSVYWYQQSLDQGLQFLIQYYNGEERAKGNILERFSAQQFPDLHSELNLSSLELGDSALYFCASSGVEGWAGELFFGEGSRLTVL.

This chain joins TRBV9 and TRBJ1-5; a weak D match, TRBD1 (6 bases). Trimming cost V 0 bases and J 3 bases, with 10 bases left between them. This CDR3 spans 15 amino acids. Looked up from germline, CDR1 is SGDLS and CDR2 is YYNGEE. The CDR3 protein is CASSVGRGSNQPQHF. The CDR3 DNA reads as TGTGCCAGCAGCGTAGGTAGGGGGTCCAATCAGCCCCAGCATTTT.

The V call is TRBV9, the J call TRBJ2-1; D perhaps matches TRBD1 (5 bases). Trimming removed 4 bases from V and 5 bases from J, with 10 bases in between. Germline V gene data show CDR1 as SGDLS and CDR2 as YYNGEE. The CDR3 covers 13 residues. CDR3 amino acids: CASSLRVDNEQFF. CDR3 DNA sequence: TGTGCCAGCAGCCTCAGGGTAGACAATGAGCAGTTCTTC.